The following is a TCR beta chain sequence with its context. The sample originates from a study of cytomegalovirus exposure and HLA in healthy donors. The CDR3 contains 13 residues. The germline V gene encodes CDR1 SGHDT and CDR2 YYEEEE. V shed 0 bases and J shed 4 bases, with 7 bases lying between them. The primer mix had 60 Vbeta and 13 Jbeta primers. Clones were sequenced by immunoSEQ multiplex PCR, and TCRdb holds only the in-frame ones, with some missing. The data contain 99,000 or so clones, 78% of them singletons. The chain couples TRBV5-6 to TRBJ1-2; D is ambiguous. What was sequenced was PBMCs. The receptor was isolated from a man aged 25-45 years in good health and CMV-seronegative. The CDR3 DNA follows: TGTGCCAGCAGCTTGGAAGGAGCCTATGGCTACACCTTC. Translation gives CASSLEGAYGYTF.